The 17 T cell receptor beta chains given below trace back to one sample, sequenced in a study of OX40 agonist ivuxolimab in advanced cancers. Here immunoSEQ multiplex PCR was the method, and the copy in TCRdb shows in-frame clones only, minus some. This sample yields over 85,000 clones, of which around 88% are seen a single time; about 0.5% belongs to the top ten. The specimen comprised CD4+ or CD8+ T cells sorted from blood, sampled in a trial of the OX40 agonist ivuxolimab. The receptor source for this set is an adult with an advanced solid tumor such as melanoma, head and neck, liver or kidney cancer.

V usage is TRBV6-6 and J usage is TRBJ1-2; maybe TRBD1 (6 bases). The CDR3 consists of 16 residues. From germline, CDR1 is MNHNY and CDR2 SVGAGI (reference sequence). The ends were cut back, 2 bases at V and 7 bases at J, with 20 bases in the middle. DNA for the CDR3: TGTGCCAGCAGTTACCCGAGTGAGAGCGGAGGGGGTGGCTACACCTTC. Translated, it gives CASSYPSESGGGGYTF.

CDR3 sequence (DNA): TGTGCCAGCAGCTCGACCTGGCGGGGGAACACTGAAGCTTTCTTT. Amino acids: CASSSTWRGNTEAFF. The rearrangement links TRBV7-9 to TRBJ1-1; D gene ambiguous. The germline CDR1 and CDR2 sequences are SEHNR and FQNEAQ (reference sequence). The CDR3 consists of 15 residues. V lost 4 bases, J lost 1 base, and 13 bases lay in between.

This clone was counted a few times. J is TRBJ1-5 and V is TRBV6-5; TRBD1 agrees at 12 bases. The CDR3 has 15 residues. Germline V gives CDR1 MNHEY, CDR2 SVGAGI. V shed 6 bases, J shed 6 bases, and the junction held 6 bases outside the gene matches. This CDR3 is CASRPGTGGVQPQHF. The CDR3 bases are TGTGCCAGCAGACCCGGGACAGGGGGCGTTCAGCCCCAGCATTTT.

The rearrangement uses TRBV5-1 and TRBJ2-5; D may be TRBD1 or TRBD2 (5 bases each). Germline CDR1 SGHRS, CDR2 YFSETQ. This CDR3 region has 15 residues. V lost 1 base to trimming and J lost 5 bases, with 15 bases between them. The CDR3 loop reads CASSLIGRDGETQYF. In DNA, the CDR3 is TGCGCCAGCAGCTTGATCGGCCGGGACGGGGAGACCCAGTACTTC.

V and J are TRBV18 and TRBJ2-7; TRBD1 agrees at 10 bases. J was trimmed by 3 bases and V by 3 bases; bases with no gene match: 5. The germline gives CDR1 KGHSH, CDR2 LQKENI. The CDR3 extends over 15 amino acids. The CDR3 bases are TGTGCCAGCTCACCGGGACAGGGGATACTCTACGAGCAGTACTTC. It encodes CASSPGQGILYEQYF.

The chain is built from TRBV27 and TRBJ2-1; D is perhaps TRBD1 or TRBD2 (6 bases each). The V end was cut by 5 bases, the J end by 8 bases, with 16 bases between. There are 14 residues in the CDR3. CDR1 and CDR2 (germline): MNHEY, SMNVEV (reference sequence). The CDR3 nucleotides are TGTGCCAGCAGTAAAAACTTCGGGGGCTATGAGCAGTTCTTC. Protein sequence: CASSKNFGGYEQFF.

This chain links TRBV7-6 with TRBJ1-3; possible D gene TRBD1, 5 bases. The CDR3 runs 16 residues. Germline assignment: CDR1 SGHVS and CDR2 FNYEAQ. Trimming stripped 4 bases from V and 2 bases from J, with 15 bases between. CDR3 sequence reads: CASSSRPGDPGNTIYF. The CDR3 coding sequence is TGTGCCAGCAGCTCCCGGCCGGGGGACCCTGGAAACACCATATATTTT.

V usage is TRBV6-6 and J usage is TRBJ1-1; tentative D call: TRBD1 (6 bases). Trimming took off 6 bases at V and 7 bases at J, with 24 bases between the two ends. Germline lookup yields CDR1 MNHNY and CDR2 SVGAGI (reference sequence). The CDR3 totals 16 residues. The DNA for the CDR3 is TGTGCCAGCAGCCCGGGGACATTAAAGAAAGGGTTTGAAGCTTTCTTT. It encodes CASSPGTLKKGFEAFF.

This clone was observed a handful of times. CDR3 nucleotides: TGTGCCAGCAGTTCTTACACGTCAGGGCTAGGGGAGACCCAGTACTTC. It yields the protein CASSSYTSGLGETQYF. The chain combines TRBV11-2 with TRBJ2-5, with D possibly matching TRBD1 (5 bases). V lost 6 bases, J lost 5 bases, and 22 bases lay in between. CDR1 and CDR2 from the germline V gene are SGHAT and FQNNGV. This CDR3 is built from 16 residues.

The table lists this clone with a few counts. J is TRBJ2-7 and V is TRBV5-1, with 11 bases aligning to TRBD2. Looked up from germline, CDR1 is SGHRS and CDR2 is YFSETQ. V shed 6 bases and J 3 bases; nucleotides not matched to a gene: 5. The length of the CDR3 is 14 residues. The chain's CDR3 is CASNPTSGIYEQYF. The CDR3 DNA is TGCGCCAGCAACCCGACTAGCGGGATCTACGAGCAGTACTTC.

The chain links TRBV6-1 to TRBJ2-1; D is unclear. V was trimmed by 6 bases and J by 2 bases, leaving 8 bases between them. Germline loops: CDR1 MNHNS, CDR2 SASEGT. The CDR3 length is 13 residues. For the CDR3, the DNA is TGTGCCAGCAGCCCCCTACCCTACAATGAGCAGTTCTTC. It translates to CASSPLPYNEQFF.

The V call is TRBV5-1, the J call TRBJ1-2; 12 bases agree with TRBD1. This CDR3 spans 16 amino acids. Germline CDR1 and CDR2: SGHRS and YFSETQ. Trimming at V came to 0 bases and at J to 8 bases, leaving 8 bases not matched to a gene. The CDR3 protein is CASSLDPGQGAGGYTF. CDR3 DNA sequence: TGCGCCAGCAGCTTGGATCCGGGACAGGGGGCAGGAGGCTACACCTTC. The full variable domain, completed using reference TRBV5-1 and TRBJ1-2, is KAGVTQTPRYLIKTRGQQVTLSCSPISGHRSVSWYQQTPGQGLQFLFEYFSETQRNKGNFPGRFSGRQFSNSRSEMNVSTLELGDSALYLCASSLDPGQGAGGYTFGSGTRLTVV.

Remarks on this clone: Compared with germline, one end of the junction differs, possibly owing to a read error. V gene TRBV6-6 combines with J gene TRBJ2-5; the D gene is possibly TRBD2 (5 bases). This CDR3 has 14 residues. Germline V gene sequence: CDR1 MNHNY, CDR2 SVGAGI (reference sequence). The CDR3 sequence: CASRLGSPQEAQYF. The CDR3, as DNA: TGTGCCAGCAGACTAGGGAGTCCCCAAGAGGCCCAGTACTTC.

This clone was seen a single time. In DNA form, the CDR3 reads TGTGCCAGCAGTTCCATGCGACATGGGACAGGGGAAGGTGAAAAACTGTTTTTT. This translates into CASSSMRHGTGEGEKLFF. The chain combines TRBV27 with TRBJ1-4; 10 bases map to TRBD1. Per germline, CDR1 MNHEY and CDR2 SMNVEV (reference sequence). The CDR3 consists of 18 residues. V trimming: 4 bases; J trimming: 7 bases; junction bases outside the gene matches: 15.

In the case of this clone: The same CDR3 is also encoded by other DNA sequences in this sample. The rearrangement uses TRBV19 and TRBJ2-2, with D perhaps matching TRBD1 or TRBD2 (6 bases each). From germline, CDR1 is LNHDA and CDR2 SQIVND (reference sequence). Trimming pared 3 bases from V and 3 bases from J, leaving 11 bases between. The CDR3 spans 15 residues. The CDR3 sequence: CASSIRGPDTGELFF. As DNA, the CDR3 is TGTGCCAGTAGTATTCGGGGGCCTGACACCGGGGAGCTGTTTTTT.

The chain's CDR3 is CATSRVGETNEKLFF. The CDR3 DNA is TGTGCCACCAGCAGGGTCGGGGAAACTAATGAAAAACTGTTTTTT. The chain is built from TRBV15 and TRBJ1-4; no definite D call. This CDR3 has 15 residues. Per the germline V gene, CDR1 is LNHNV and CDR2 is YYDKDF (reference sequence). V lost 3 bases, J lost 1 base, and 9 bases lay in between.

Worth noting for this clone: The germline gene is not matched at one end of the junction; a read error may be the cause. The chain has TRBV5-1 and TRBJ2-1; 8 nucleotides line up with TRBD1. This CDR3 contains 16 residues. Looked up from germline, CDR1 is SGHRS and CDR2 is YFSETQ. As DNA, the CDR3 is TGCGCCAGCAGGTTGGGACAGGCCTTATGGTACAATGAGCAGTTCTTC. Translating gives CASRLGQALWYNEQFF.